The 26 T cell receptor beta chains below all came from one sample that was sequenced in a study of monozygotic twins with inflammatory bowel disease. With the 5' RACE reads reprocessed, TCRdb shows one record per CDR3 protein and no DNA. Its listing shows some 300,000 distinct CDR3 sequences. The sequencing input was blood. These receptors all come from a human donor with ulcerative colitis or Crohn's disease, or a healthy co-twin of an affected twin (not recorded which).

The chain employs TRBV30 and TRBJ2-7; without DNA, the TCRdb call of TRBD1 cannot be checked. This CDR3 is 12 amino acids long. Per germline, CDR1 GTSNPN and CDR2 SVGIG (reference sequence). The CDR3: CAWSTGTHEQYF.

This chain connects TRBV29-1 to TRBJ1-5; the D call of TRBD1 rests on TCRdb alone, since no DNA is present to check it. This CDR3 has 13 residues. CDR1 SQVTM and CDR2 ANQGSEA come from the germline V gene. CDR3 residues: CSVQDNSNQPQHF.

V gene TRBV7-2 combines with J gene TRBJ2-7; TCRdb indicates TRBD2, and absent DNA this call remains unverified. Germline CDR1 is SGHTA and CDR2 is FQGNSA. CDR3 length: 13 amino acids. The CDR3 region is CASSKKRLAGLYF. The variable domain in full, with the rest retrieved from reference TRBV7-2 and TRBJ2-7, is GAGVSQSPSNKVTEKGKDVELRCDPISGHTALYWYRQSLGQGLEFLIYFQGNSAPDKSGLPSDRFSAERTGGSVSTLTIQRTQQEDSAVYLCASSKKRLAGLYFGPGTRLTVT.

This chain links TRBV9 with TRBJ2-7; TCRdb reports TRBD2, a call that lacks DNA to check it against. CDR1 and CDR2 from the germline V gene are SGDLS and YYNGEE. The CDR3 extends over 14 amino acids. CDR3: CASSGGTSGLEQYF.

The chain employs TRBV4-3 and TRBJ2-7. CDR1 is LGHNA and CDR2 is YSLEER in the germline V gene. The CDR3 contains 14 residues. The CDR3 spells CASSQTTATYEQYF.

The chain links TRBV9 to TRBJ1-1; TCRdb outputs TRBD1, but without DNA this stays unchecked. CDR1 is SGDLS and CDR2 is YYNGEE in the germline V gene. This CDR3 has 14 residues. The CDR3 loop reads CASSVEGVNTEAFF.

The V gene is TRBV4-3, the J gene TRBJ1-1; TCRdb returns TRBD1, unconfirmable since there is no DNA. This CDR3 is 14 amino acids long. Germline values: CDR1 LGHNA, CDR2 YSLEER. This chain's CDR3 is CASSAQGVVTEAFF.

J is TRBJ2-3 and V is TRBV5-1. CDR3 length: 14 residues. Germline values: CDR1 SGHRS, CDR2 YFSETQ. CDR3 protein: CASGNPFRTDTQYF.

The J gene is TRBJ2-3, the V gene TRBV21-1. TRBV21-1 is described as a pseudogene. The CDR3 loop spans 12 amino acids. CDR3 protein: CASSTQTDTQYF.

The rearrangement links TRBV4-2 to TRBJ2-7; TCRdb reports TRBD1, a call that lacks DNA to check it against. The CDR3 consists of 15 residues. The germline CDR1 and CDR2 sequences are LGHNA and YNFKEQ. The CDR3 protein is CASSQDPGLRYEQYF.

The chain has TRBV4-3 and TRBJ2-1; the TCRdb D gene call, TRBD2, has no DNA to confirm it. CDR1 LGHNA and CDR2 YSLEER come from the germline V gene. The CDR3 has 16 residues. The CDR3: CASSRLTSGGANEQFF.

Here the CDR3 reads CASSYLGSGGLLYGYTF. The genes are TRBV6-5 and TRBJ1-2; the D gene TCRdb calls, TRBD1, cannot be checked with no DNA. Germline V lookup: CDR1 MNHEY, CDR2 SVGAGI. CDR3 length: 17 amino acids.

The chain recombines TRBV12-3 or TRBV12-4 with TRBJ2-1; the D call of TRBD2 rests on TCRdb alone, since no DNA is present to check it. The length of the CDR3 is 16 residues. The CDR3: CASSSPSGNSYNEQFF.

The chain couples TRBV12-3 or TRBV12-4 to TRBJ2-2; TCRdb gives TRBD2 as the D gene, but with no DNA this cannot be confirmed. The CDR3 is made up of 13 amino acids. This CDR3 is CASSLTSAGELFF.

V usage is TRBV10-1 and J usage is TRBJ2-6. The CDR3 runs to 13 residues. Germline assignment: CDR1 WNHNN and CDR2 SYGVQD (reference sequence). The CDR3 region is CASSEAGANVLTF.

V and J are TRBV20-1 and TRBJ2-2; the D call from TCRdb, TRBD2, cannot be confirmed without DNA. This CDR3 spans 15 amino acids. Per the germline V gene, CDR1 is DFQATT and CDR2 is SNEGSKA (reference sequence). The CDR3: CSAPLTSGNTGELFF.

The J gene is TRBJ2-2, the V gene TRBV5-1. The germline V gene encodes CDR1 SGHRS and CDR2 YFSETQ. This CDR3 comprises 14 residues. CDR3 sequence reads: CASSLVTLTGELFF.

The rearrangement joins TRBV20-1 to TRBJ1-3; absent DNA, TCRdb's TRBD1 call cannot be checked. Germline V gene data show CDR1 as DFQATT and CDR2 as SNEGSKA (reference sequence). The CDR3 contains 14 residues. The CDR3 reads CSLRRGGSGNTIYF.

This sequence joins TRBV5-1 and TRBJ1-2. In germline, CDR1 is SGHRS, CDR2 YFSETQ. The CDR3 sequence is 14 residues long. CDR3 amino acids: CASSLASGNYGYTF.

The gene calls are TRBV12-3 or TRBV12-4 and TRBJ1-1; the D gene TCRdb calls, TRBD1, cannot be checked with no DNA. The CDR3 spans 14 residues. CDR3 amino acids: CASSHGQRYTEAFF.

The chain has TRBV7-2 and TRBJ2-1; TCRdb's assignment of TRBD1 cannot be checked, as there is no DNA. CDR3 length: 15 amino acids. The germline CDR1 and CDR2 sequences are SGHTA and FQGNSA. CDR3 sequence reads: CASSLMGGRDNEQFF.

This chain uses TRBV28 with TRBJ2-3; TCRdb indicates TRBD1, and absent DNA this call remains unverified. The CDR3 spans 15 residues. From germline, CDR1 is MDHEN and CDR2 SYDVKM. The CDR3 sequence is CASRLNRGRSDTQYF.

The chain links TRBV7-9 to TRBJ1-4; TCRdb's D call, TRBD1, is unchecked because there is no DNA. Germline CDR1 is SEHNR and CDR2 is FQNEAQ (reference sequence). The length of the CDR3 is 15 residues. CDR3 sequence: CASSFYSGGNEKLFF.

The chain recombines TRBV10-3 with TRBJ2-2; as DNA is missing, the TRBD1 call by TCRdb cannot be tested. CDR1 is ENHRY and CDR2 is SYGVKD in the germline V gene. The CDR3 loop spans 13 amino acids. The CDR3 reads CAIRSGASGELFF.

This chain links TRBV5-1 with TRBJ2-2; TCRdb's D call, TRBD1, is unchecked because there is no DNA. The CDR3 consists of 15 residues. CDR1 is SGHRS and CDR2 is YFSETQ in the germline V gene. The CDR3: CASSLSSGDGGELFF.

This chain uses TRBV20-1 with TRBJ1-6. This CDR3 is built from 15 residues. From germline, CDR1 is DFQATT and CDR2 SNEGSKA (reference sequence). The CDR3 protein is CSAREIVGRNSPLHF.